This is a list of T cell receptor beta chains from one sample in a study of T cell responses to AZD1222 COVID-19 vaccine. Data came from immunoSEQ multiplex PCR; TCRdb stores just in-frame clones and leaves some out. This table has 120,000 to 150,000 clones, 86% appearing once. Sequences were derived from peripheral blood, sampled 28 days after the second AZD1222 dose. These receptors came from an adult who received the AZD1222 COVID-19 vaccine. Each CDR3 is given with its conserved first and last residue. Each record gives: D gene, J gene, clone size, V gene, CDR3 DNA, CDR3 protein. D genes are given only for firm matches. Rows may omit the clone size; those that give it use once, few, many or a size class.

NA,TRBJ1-1,NA,TRBV7-6,TGTGCCAGCAGCTTAGCGGCCAGGGGATTCTCCGAAGCTTTCTTT,CASSLAARGFSEAFF
NA,TRBJ2-3,NA,TRBV4-2,TGTGCCAGCAGCCAAGATCCGGGGAACACAGATACGCAGTATTTT,CASSQDPGNTDTQYF
NA,TRBJ2-7,NA,TRBV4-2,TGTGCCAGCAGCCAAGATCTGGGGCAGTGGAACGAGCAGTACTTC,CASSQDLGQWNEQYF
TRBD2,TRBJ2-3,NA,TRBV27,TGTGCCAGCAGTTCCCTGGGAGCGGGAATAAGCACAGATACGCAGTATTTT,CASSSLGAGISTDTQYF
TRBD1,TRBJ2-7,NA,TRBV19,TGTGCCAGTAGTATTGTGGGACAGACCTACGAGCAGTACTTC,CASSIVGQTYEQYF
NA,TRBJ1-2,NA,TRBV4-1,TGCGCCAGCAGCCTTTCCGGGACCAACCTAGGACGTAACTATGGCTACACCTTC,CASSLSGTNLGRNYGYTF
NA,TRBJ2-7,NA,TRBV2,TGTGCCAGCAAACCCCCTTTCTTAGACAGGGAGGGTTCCTACGAGCAGTACTTC,CASKPPFLDREGSYEQYF
TRBD1,TRBJ1-3,NA,TRBV7-9,TGTGCCAGCATCCAATCAGGGGGCTTTGGAAACACCATATATTTT,CASIQSGGFGNTIYF
TRBD1,TRBJ1-2,NA,TRBV6-5,TGTGCCAGCAGTTACGAGCGGCAGGGGGCTAGAGGCTACACCTTC,CASSYERQGARGYTF
NA,TRBJ2-7,NA,TRBV7-2,TGTGCCAGCAGCCTTCTCGGGGGGCTGGGCAACGAGCAGTACTTC,CASSLLGGLGNEQYF
TRBD1,TRBJ1-5,NA,TRBV7-9,TGTGCCAGCACAAGGACAGGGGAAAATCAGCCCCAGCATTTT,CASTRTGENQPQHF
NA,TRBJ2-3,once,TRBV19,TGTGCCAGTAGTCCCAAGGGTTCGGTCACAGATACGCAGTATTTT,CASSPKGSVTDTQYF
NA,TRBJ2-3,few,TRBV6-5,TGTGCCAGCACCCTATGGGGGACAGATACGCAGTATTTT,CASTLWGTDTQYF
TRBD1,TRBJ2-7,NA,TRBV18,TGTGCCAGCTCACCCGGGACAGGGATATACGAGCAGTACTTC,CASSPGTGIYEQYF
NA,TRBJ1-3,NA,TRBV19,TGTGCCAGTAGTATTCTGACAGGCTCTGGAAACACCATATATTTT,CASSILTGSGNTIYF
NA,TRBJ2-5,NA,TRBV12-3/TRBV12-4,TGTGCCAGCAGACAGAGCATGGAAGAGACCCAGTACTTC,CASRQSMEETQYF
NA,TRBJ1-6,NA,TRBV5-8,TGTGCCAGCAGCTTAGGGACGGAAGGAGGGCTAGGAGATTCACCCCTCCACTTT,CASSLGTEGGLGDSPLHF
NA,TRBJ2-7,NA,TRBV3-1/TRBV3-2,TGTGCCAGCAGCCCCCGGCTTAGCCCCTACGAGCAGTACTTC,CASSPRLSPYEQYF
NA,TRBJ1-5,NA,TRBV3-1/TRBV3-2,TGTGCCAGCAGCCCGACAGGTCCGAATCAGCCCCAGCATTTT,CASSPTGPNQPQHF
NA,TRBJ2-3,NA,TRBV27,TGTGCCAGCACCTTAGACAGGGAATTGGCGGCGGGAGTGCCTTCGGGCACAGATACGCAGTATTTT,CASTLDRELAAGVPSGTDTQYF
NA,TRBJ1-1,NA,TRBV19,TGTGCCAGTAGTACCCAGGGGAGGACTGAAGCTTTCTTT,CASSTQGRTEAFF
TRBD1,TRBJ2-1,NA,TRBV27,TGTGCCAGCAGTTCTCGGGACAGAGATTACAATGAGCAGTTCTTC,CASSSRDRDYNEQFF
TRBD1,TRBJ2-5,NA,TRBV10-2,TGCGCCAGCAGTTTTTCGACAGGGGTACTCCAAGAGACCCAGTACTTC,CASSFSTGVLQETQYF
NA,TRBJ2-1,once,TRBV12-5,TGTGCTAGTGGTTCACTGACGGCCTATGAGCAGTTCTTC,CASGSLTAYEQFF
NA,TRBJ2-7,NA,TRBV6-5,TGTGCCAGCGGAGGGGTTTCGGGCAGGGCCTACGAGCAGTACTTC,CASGGVSGRAYEQYF
TRBD2,TRBJ2-7,NA,TRBV6-1,TGTGCCAGCAGTGTCCGCGGGACTAGCGGGAGTTACGAGCAGTACTTC,CASSVRGTSGSYEQYF
TRBD2,TRBJ2-1,NA,TRBV18,TGTGCCAGCTCACGCCTCACTAGCGGGGGGGACAATGAGCAGTTCTTC,CASSRLTSGGDNEQFF
TRBD1,TRBJ2-1,NA,TRBV30,TGTGCCTGGAGAACCTCACAGGGGGCCTACAATGAGCAGTTCTTC,CAWRTSQGAYNEQFF
NA,TRBJ2-1,NA,TRBV3-1/TRBV3-2,TGTGCCAGCAGCCAGGGATACAATGAGCAGTTCTTC,CASSQGYNEQFF
NA,TRBJ2-3,NA,TRBV30,TGTGCCGGGGGGCCGGTACTTTGGTATTTT,CAGGPVLWYF
NA,TRBJ2-7,NA,TRBV6-6,TGTGCCAGCAGTTACTCTTGGCTGGGCGAGCAGTACTTC,CASSYSWLGEQYF
NA,TRBJ1-1,NA,TRBV2,TGTGCCACCCAAGCAGGGCTTGGGGGCACTGAAGCTTTCTTT,CATQAGLGGTEAFF
TRBD1,TRBJ2-3,NA,TRBV7-2,TGTGCCAGCGCTGGACAGGGCGATACGCAGTATTTT,CASAGQGDTQYF
NA,TRBJ1-1,once,TRBV9,TGTGCCAGCAGCGCAGCTCAACGGGACACAGCCACTGAAGCTTTCTTT,CASSAAQRDTATEAFF
NA,TRBJ2-5,once,TRBV10-1,TGCGCCAGCAGTGAGTCACCAGAGGGTCCGGAGACCCAGTACTTC,CASSESPEGPETQYF
NA,TRBJ1-2,NA,TRBV5-1,TGCGCCAGCAGCTTGGGGGGGTCCTATGGCTACACCTTC,CASSLGGSYGYTF
TRBD2,TRBJ2-1,NA,TRBV25-1,TGTGCCAGCAGTGAATTCGGGGGGGCCTACAATGAGCAGTTCTTC,CASSEFGGAYNEQFF
TRBD2,TRBJ2-1,NA,TRBV7-2,TGTGCCACTACGGCGGGACTAGCCTACAATGAGCAGTTCTTC,CATTAGLAYNEQFF
TRBD1,TRBJ2-5,NA,TRBV5-1,TGCGCCAGCAGCTTGGGGACAGGGGACGGAAGCCAAGAGACCCAGTACTTC,CASSLGTGDGSQETQYF